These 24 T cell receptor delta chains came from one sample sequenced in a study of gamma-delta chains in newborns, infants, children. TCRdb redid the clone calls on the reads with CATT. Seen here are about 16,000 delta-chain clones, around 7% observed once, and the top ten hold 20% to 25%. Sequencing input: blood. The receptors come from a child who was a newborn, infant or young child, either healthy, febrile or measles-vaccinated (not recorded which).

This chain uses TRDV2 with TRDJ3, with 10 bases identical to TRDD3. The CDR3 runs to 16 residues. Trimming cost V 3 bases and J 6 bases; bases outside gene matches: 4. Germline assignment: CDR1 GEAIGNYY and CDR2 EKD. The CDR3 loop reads CACDYWGITDTRQMFF. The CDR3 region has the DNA TGTGCCTGTGACTACTGGGGGATTACGGACACCCGACAGATGTTTTTC.

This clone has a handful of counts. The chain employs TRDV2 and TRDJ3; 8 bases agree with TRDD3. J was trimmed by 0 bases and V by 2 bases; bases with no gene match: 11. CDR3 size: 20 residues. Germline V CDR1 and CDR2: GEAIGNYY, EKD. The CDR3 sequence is CACDNWGPSLSSWDTRQMFF. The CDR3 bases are TGTGCCTGTGACAACTGGGGGCCCTCCCTTAGCTCCTGGGACACCCGACAGATGTTTTTC.

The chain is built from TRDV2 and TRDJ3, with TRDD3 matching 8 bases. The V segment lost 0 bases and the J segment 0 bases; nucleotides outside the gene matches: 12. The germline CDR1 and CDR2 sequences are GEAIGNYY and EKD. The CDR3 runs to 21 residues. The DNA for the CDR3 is TGTGCCTGTGACACCGTTCGTACTGGGGGGGCCAGCTCCTGGGACACCCGACAGATGTTTTTC. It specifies CACDTVRTGGASSWDTRQMFF.

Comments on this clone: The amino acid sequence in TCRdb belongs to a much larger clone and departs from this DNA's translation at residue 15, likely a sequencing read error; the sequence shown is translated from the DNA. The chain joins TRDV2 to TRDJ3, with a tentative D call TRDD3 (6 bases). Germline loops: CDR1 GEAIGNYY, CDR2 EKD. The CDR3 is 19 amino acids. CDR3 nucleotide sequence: TGTGCCTGTGACACCGTGGGGGGCTACAGCTCCTGGGACACCCAACAGATGTTTTTC. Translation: CACDTVGGYSSWDTQQMFF.

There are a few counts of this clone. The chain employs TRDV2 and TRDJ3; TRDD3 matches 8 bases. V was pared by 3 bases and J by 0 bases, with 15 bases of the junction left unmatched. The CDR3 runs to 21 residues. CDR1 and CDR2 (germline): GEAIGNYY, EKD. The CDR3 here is CACDSVLGVTDDSWDTRQMFF. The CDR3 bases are TGTGCCTGTGACTCCGTACTGGGGGTCACCGATGACTCCTGGGACACCCGACAGATGTTTTTC.

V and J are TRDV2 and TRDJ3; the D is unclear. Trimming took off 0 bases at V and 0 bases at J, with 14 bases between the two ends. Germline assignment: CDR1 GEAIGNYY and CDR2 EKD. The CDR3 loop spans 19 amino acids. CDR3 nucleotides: TGTGCCTGTGACACCGTCCGGGCCCCGAGCTCCTGGGACACCCGACAGATGTTTTTC. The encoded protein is CACDTVRAPSSWDTRQMFF.

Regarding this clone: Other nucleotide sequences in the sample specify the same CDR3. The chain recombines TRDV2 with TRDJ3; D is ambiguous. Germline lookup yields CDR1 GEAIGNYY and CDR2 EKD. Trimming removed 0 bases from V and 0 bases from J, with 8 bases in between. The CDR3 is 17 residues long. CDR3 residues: CACDTIGSSWDTRQMFF. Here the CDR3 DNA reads TGTGCCTGTGACACCATCGGCTCCTCCTGGGACACCCGACAGATGTTTTTC.

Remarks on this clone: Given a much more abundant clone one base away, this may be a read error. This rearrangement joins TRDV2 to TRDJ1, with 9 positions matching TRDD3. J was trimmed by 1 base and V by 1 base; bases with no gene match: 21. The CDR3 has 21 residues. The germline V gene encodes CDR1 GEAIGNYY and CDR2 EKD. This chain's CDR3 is CACDTPSSWGMQDPLTDKLIF. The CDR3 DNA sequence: TGTGCCTGTGACACTCCTTCCTCCTGGGGGATGCAGGACCCCCTCACCGATAAACTCATCTTT.

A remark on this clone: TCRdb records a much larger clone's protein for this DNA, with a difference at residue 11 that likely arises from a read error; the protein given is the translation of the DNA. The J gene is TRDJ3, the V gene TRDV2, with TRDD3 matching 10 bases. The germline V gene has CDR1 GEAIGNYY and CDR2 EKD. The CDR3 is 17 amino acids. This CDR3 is CACDTVGGYWGTRQMFF. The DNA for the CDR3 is TGTGCCTGTGACACCGTTGGGGGATACTGGGGCACCCGACAGATGTTTTTC.

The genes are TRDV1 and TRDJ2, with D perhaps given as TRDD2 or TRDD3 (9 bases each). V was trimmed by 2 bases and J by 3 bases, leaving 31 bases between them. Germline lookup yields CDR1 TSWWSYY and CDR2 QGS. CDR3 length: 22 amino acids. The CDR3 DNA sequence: TGTGCTCTTGGGGAAACCTTCCTACACAGACATGTACTGGGGGAAATGACAGCACAACTCTTCTTT. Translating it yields CALGETFLHRHVLGEMTAQLFF.

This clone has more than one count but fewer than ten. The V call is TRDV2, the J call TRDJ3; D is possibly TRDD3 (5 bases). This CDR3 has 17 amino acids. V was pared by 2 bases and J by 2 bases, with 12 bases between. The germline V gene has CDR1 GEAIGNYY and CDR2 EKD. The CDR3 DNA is TGTGCCTGTGACAATGCGATACTACCCTGGGACACCCGACAGATGTTTTTC. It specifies CACDNAILPWDTRQMFF.

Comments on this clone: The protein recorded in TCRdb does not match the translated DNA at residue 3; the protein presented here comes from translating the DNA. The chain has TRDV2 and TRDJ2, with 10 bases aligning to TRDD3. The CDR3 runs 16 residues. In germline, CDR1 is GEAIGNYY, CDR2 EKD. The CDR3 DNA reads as TGTGCCCGTGACACCTGGGGGATAGCTTTGACAGCACAACTCTTCTTT. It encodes CARDTWGIALTAQLFF.

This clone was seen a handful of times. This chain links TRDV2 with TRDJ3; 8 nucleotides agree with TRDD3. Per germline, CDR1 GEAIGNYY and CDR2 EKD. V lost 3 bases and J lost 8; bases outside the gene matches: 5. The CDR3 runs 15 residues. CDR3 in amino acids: CACDVLGGHTRQMFF. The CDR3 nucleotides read TGTGCCTGTGACGTACTGGGGGGCCACACCCGACAGATGTTTTTC.

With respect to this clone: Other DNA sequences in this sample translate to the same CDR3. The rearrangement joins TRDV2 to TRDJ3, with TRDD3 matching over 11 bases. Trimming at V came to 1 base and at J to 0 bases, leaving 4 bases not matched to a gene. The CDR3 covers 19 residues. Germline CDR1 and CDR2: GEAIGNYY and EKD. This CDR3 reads CACDTLGDKSSWDTRQMFF. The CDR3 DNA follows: TGTGCCTGTGACACACTGGGGGATAAAAGCTCCTGGGACACCCGACAGATGTTTTTC.

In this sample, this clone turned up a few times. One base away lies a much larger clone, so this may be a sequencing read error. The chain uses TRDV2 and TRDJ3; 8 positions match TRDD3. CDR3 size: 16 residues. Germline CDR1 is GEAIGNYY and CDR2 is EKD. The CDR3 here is CACDTWGIWDARQMFF. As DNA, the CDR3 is TGTGCCTGTGACACCTGGGGGATCTGGGACGCCCGACAGATGTTTTTC.

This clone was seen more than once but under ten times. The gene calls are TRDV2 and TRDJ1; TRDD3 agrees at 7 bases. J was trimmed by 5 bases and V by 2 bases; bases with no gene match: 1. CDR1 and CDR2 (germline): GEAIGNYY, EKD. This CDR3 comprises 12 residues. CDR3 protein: CACDIWGDKLIF. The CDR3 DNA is TGTGCCTGTGACATCTGGGGGGATAAACTCATCTTT.

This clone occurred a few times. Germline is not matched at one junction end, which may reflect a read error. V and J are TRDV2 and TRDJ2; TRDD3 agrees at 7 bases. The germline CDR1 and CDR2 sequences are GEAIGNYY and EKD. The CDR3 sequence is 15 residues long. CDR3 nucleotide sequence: TGTGCCTGTGACCACGTACTGGGGAATACAGTACAACTCTTCTTT. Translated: CACDHVLGNTVQLFF.

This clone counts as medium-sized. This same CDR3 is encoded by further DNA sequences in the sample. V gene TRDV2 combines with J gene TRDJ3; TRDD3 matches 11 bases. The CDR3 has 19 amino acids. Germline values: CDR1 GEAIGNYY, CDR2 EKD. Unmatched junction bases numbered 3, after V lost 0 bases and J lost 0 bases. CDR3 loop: CACDTVGDTSSWDTRQMFF. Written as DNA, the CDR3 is TGTGCCTGTGACACCGTGGGGGATACGAGCTCCTGGGACACCCGACAGATGTTTTTC.

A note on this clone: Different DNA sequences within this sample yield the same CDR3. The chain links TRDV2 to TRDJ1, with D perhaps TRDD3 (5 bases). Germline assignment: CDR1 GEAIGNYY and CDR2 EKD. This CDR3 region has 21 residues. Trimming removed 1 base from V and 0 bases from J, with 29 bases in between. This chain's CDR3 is CACDTASSWVRVPPDTDKLIF. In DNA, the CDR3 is TGTGCCTGTGACACAGCAAGCTCCTGGGTACGCGTCCCGCCGGACACCGATAAACTCATCTTT.

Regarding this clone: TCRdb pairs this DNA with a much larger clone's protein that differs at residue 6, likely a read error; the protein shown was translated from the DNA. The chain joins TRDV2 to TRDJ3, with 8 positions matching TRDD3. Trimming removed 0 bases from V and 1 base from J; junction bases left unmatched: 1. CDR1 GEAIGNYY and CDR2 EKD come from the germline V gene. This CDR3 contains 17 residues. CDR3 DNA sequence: TGTGCCTGTGACACCCGGGGGATATCCTGGGACACCCGACAGATGTTTTTC. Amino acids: CACDTRGISWDTRQMFF.

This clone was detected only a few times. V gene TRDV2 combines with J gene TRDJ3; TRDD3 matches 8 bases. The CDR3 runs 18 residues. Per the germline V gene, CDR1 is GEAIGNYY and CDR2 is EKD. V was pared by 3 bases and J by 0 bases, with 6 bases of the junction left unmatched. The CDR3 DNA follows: TGTGCCTGTGACCCCCTGGGGGAGGACTCCTGGGACACCCGACAGATGTTTTTC. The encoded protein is CACDPLGEDSWDTRQMFF.

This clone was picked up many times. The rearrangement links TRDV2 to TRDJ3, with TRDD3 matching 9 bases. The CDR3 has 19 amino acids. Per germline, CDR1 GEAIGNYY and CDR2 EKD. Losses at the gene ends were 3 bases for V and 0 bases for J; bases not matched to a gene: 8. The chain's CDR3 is CACDPILGESSWDTRQMFF. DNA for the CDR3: TGTGCCTGTGACCCCATACTGGGGGAAAGCTCCTGGGACACCCGACAGATGTTTTTC.

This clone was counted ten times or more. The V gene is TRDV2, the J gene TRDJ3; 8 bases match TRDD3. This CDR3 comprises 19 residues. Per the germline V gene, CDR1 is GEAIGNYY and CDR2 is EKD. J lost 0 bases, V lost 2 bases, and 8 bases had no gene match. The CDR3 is CACDILGGQSSWDTRQMFF. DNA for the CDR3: TGTGCCTGTGACATACTGGGGGGCCAGAGCTCCTGGGACACCCGACAGATGTTTTTC.

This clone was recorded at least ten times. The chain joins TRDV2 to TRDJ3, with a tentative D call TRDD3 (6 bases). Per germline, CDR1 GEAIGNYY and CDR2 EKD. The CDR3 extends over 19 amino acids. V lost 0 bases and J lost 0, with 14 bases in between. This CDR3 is CACDTLTGSPSWDTRQMFF. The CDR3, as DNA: TGTGCCTGTGACACCCTTACTGGGAGCCCCTCCTGGGACACCCGACAGATGTTTTTC.